Listed below are T cell receptor beta chains from one sample, sequenced in a study of T-cell reconstitution after alpha-beta-depleted transplantation in children. MiXCR, run by TCRdb on the PCR reads, gives a single entry per CDR3 protein. Altogether about 610,000 distinct CDR3 sequences are present, roughly 10% being singletons, with the ten largest covering about 4.3%. The sample consisted of PBMCs from the stem cell graft donor, taken from the stem cell graft. The receptors here all came from a human donor who donated a stem cell graft to a child with acute myeloid leukemia. CDR3s include the opening cysteine and the closing phenylalanine or tryptophan. D genes are given only for firm matches. Only part of the rows carry a size: once, few, many, or a class if the clone is expanded.

J gene	D gene	V gene	clone size	CDR3 protein	CDR3 DNA
TRBJ2-5	TRBD2	TRBV3-1	few	CASSQRSGRKTQYF	TGTGCCAGCAGCCAAAGGAGCGGGAGAAAGACCCAGTACTTC
TRBJ2-3	.	TRBV20-1	many	CSAVSRRDTQYF	TGCAGTGCAGTCTCTAGGAGGGATACGCAGTATTTT
TRBJ2-7	TRBD2	TRBV7-9	.	CASSMGGGTYEQYF	TGTGCCAGCAGCATGGGGGGGGGTACGTACGAGCAGTACTTC
TRBJ2-1	.	TRBV2	many	CASSLEGGYNEQFF	TGTGCCAGTTCCCTCGAGGGGGGGTACAATGAGCAGTTCTTC
TRBJ2-4	TRBD1	TRBV4-2	many	CASSQEGQGDIQYF	TGTGCCAGCAGCCAAGAGGGCCAGGGGGACATTCAGTACTTC
TRBJ2-2	TRBD1	TRBV20-1	.	CSARDPAPTGGTGELFF	TGCAGTGCTAGAGATCCGGCCCCGACAGGGGGCACCGGGGAGCTGTTTTTT
TRBJ2-7	TRBD1	TRBV15	.	CATSRDSRTGGYEQYF	TGTGCCACCAGCAGAGATTCCCGGACAGGGGGCTACGAGCAGTACTTC
TRBJ2-7	.	TRBV2	.	CASNRDVIYEQYF	TGTGCCAGCAATCGGGACGTGATCTACGAGCAGTACTTC
TRBJ2-5	TRBD1	TRBV15	.	CATSRTGQGYETQYF	TGTGCCACCAGCAGGACAGGGCAGGGTTACGAGACCCAGTACTTC
TRBJ2-1	TRBD2	TRBV28	many	CASSSSGRRDEQFF	TGTGCCAGCAGTAGTAGCGGGAGAAGGGATGAGCAGTTCTTC
TRBJ2-1	TRBD2	TRBV6-2/TRBV6-3	many	CASSSGGGRLATNEQFF	TGTGCCAGCAGTTCCGGGGGGGGGCGACTTGCCACCAATGAGCAGTTCTTC
TRBJ2-1	TRBD2	TRBV29-1	few	CSVDPVGTSGRDEQFF	TGCAGCGTTGACCCGGTGGGGACTAGCGGGAGGGATGAGCAGTTCTTC
TRBJ2-1	TRBD1	TRBV27	.	CASTRDSTYNEQFF	TGTGCCAGCACCCGGGACAGTACCTACAATGAGCAGTTCTTC
TRBJ2-2	.	TRBV6-4	.	CASSEQQNTGELFF	TGTGCCAGCAGTGAACAACAGAACACCGGGGAGCTGTTTTTT
TRBJ2-7	.	TRBV27	few	CASSFLDLDEQYF	TGTGCCAGCAGTTTCCTAGATTTGGACGAGCAGTACTTC
TRBJ2-7	TRBD2	TRBV3-1	few	CASSQGTSGSLEQYF	TGTGCCAGCAGCCAAGGAACTAGCGGCTCGCTCGAGCAGTACTTC
TRBJ2-7	TRBD2	TRBV20-1	.	CSATTSGSVTYEQYF	TGCAGTGCTACAACTAGCGGGAGTGTTACCTACGAGCAGTACTTC
TRBJ2-1	TRBD2	TRBV9	.	CASRRAGTSGDNEQFF	TGTGCCAGCAGGCGTGCTGGGACTAGCGGGGACAATGAGCAGTTCTTC